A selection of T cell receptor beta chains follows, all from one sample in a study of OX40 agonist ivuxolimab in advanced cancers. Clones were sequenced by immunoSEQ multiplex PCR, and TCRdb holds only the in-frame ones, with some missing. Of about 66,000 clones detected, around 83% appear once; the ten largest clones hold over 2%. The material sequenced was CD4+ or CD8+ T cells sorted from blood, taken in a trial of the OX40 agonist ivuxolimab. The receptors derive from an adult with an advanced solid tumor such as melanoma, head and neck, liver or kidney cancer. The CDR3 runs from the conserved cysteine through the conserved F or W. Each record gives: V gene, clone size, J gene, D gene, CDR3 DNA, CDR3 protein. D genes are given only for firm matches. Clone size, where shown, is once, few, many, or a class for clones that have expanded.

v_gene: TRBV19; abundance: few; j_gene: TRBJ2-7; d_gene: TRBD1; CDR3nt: TGTGCCAGTAGTATAAGGGACAGAAGATACGAGCAGTACTTC; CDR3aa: CASSIRDRRYEQYF
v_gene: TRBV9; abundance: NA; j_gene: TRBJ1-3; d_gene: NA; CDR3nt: TGTGCCAGCAGCGTAGAGGTCCAAGTAGACACCATATATTTT; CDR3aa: CASSVEVQVDTIYF
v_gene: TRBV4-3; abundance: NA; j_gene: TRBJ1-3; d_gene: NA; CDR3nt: TGCGCCAGCAGCCAAGATTCACACGTAATGGGAAACACCATATATTTT; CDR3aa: CASSQDSHVMGNTIYF
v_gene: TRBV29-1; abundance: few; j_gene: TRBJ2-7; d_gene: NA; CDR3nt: TGCAGCGTGGGACTGACAGGAGCCTACGAGCAGTACTTC; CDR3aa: CSVGLTGAYEQYF
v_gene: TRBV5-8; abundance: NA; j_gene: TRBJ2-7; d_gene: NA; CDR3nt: TGTGCCAGCAGCTTGGTTGGGGCAAATACCCACGAGCAGTACTTC; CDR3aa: CASSLVGANTHEQYF
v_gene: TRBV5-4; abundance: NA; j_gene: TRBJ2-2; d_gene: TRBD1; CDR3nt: TGTGCCAGCAGCTTGGCGGCAGGGGGCATTACCGGGGAGCTGTTTTTT; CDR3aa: CASSLAAGGITGELFF
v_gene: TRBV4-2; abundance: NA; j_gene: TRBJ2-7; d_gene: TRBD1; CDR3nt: TGTGCCAGCAGCCAAGTGGGCCGGCAGGGGGACAACGAGCAGTACTTC; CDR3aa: CASSQVGRQGDNEQYF
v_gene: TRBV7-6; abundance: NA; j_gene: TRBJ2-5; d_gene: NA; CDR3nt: TGTGCCAGCAGCTTATCAGGGACCCGGCAAGAGACCCAGTACTTC; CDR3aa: CASSLSGTRQETQYF
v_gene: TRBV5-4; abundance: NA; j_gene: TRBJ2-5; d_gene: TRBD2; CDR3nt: TGTGCCAGCAGCCCCCGACTAGCGGGAGTCACAGAGCAGTACTTC; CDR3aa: CASSPRLAGVTEQYF
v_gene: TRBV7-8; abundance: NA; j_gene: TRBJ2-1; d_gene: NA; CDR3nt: TGTGCCAGCAGCCGACTAGTCGATGAGCAGTTCTTC; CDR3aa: CASSRLVDEQFF
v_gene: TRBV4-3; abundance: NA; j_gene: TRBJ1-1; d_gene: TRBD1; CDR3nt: TGCGCCAGCAGCCTGGACAGGGAAGCTTTCTTT; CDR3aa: CASSLDREAFF
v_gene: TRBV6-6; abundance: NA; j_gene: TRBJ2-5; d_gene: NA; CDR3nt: TGTGCCAGCAGTCGTCTAAAAGAGACCCAGTACTTC; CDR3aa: CASSRLKETQYF
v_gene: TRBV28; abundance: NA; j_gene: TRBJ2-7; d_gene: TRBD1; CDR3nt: TGTGCCAGCAGGTCGGGACAGAACTACGAGCAGTACTTC; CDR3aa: CASRSGQNYEQYF
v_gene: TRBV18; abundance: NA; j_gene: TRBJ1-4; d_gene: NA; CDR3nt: TGTGCCAGCTCACGGGACCAACTTGAGGCTAATGAAAAACTGTTTTTT; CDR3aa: CASSRDQLEANEKLFF
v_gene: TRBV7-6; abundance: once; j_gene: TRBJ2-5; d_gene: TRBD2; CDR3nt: TGTGCCAGCAGCTTATCCAGCGGGAGGGGGCAAGAGACCCAGTACTTC; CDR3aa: CASSLSSGRGQETQYF
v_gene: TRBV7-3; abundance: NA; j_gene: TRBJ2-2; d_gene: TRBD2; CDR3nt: TGTGCCAGCAGCTTCTCCGGGACTAGTGCCGGGGAGCTGTTTTTT; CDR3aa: CASSFSGTSAGELFF
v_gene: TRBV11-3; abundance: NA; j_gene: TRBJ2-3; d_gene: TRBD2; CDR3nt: TGTGCCAGCAGCTTTGGAAGCGGGACTAGCACAGATACGCAGTATTTT; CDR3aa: CASSFGSGTSTDTQYF
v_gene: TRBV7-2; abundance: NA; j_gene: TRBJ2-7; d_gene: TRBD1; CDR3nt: TGTGCCAGCAGCTCCAGGGACAGGGGGCCCTCCTACGAGCAGTACTTC; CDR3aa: CASSSRDRGPSYEQYF
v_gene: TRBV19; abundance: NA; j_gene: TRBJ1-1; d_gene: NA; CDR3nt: TGTGCCAGTAGTATAGATAGGGGCGCTGAAGCTTTCTTT; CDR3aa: CASSIDRGAEAFF
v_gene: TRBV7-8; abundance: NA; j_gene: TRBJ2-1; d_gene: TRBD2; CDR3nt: TGTGCCAGCAGCCAAAGGAGCGGGAGAGGGAATGAGCAGTTCTTC; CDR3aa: CASSQRSGRGNEQFF
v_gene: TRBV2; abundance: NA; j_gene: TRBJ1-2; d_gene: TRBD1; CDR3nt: TGTGCCAGCAATGCAGGGGGCTTAGCTAACTATGGCTACACCTTC; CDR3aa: CASNAGGLANYGYTF
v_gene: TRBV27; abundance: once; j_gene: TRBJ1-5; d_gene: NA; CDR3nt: TGTGCCAGCAGTCCCCGGACGGGGCCCAATCAGCCCCAGCATTTT; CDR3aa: CASSPRTGPNQPQHF
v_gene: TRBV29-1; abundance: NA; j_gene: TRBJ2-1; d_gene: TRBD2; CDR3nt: TGCAGCGCAACCCCGGGACTAGCGAACAATGAGCAGTTCTTC; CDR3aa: CSATPGLANNEQFF
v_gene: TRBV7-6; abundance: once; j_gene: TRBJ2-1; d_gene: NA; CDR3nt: TGTGCCAGCAGACCCCTCCTGGACAGTTACAATGAGCAGTTCTTC; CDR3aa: CASRPLLDSYNEQFF
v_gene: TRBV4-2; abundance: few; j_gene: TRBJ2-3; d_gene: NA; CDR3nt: TGTGCCAGCAGCCAAGCGCCGGGCACTCGGGATACGCAGTATTTT; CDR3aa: CASSQAPGTRDTQYF
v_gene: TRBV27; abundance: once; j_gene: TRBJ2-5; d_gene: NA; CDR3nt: TGTGCCAGCAGTTCGGGGGCTGGAGAGACCCAGTACTTC; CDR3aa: CASSSGAGETQYF